Below, 10 T cell receptor beta chains from the same sample are listed, as sequenced in a study of metastatic and nonmetastatic thyroid tumors. Not a single patient had been given any form of treatment at any point before undergoing thyroid surgery. TCRdb ran MiXCR on the PCR reads. The sample records more than 20,000 clones, 20% being singletons. Sequenced input: blood. These TCRs come from a female donor with papillary thyroid cancer or a benign thyroid nodule (not recorded which). Some clones in this sample may be carry-over from other donors' samples.

As regards this clone: As the CDR3 is not closed by the conserved phenylalanine or tryptophan, this likely results from a read error. This chain uses TRBV7-2 with TRBJ2-5; D call uncertain. The germline V gene has CDR1 SGHTA and CDR2 FQGNSA. Trimming removed 4 bases from V and 4 bases from J, with 10 bases in between. The CDR3 is 13 residues long. The CDR3 loop is CASSSDSSETQYL. The CDR3 DNA reads as TGTGCCAGCAGCTCCGACTCTTCAGAGACCCAGTACCTC.

The sample holds many counts of this clone. The chain couples TRBV6-1 to TRBJ1-2, with a tentative D call TRBD1 (5 bases). Germline CDR1 and CDR2: MNHNS and SASEGT. The CDR3 runs 15 residues. The V end lost 5 bases, the J end lost 0 bases, and 13 bases lay between the germline ends. CDR3 sequence: CASSSQGGPNYGYTF. The CDR3, as DNA: TGTGCCAGCAGTTCCCAGGGCGGCCCTAACTATGGCTACACCTTC.

In the case of this clone: This may come from a read error, since a much larger clone is one base off. This same CDR3 is encoded by further DNA sequences in the sample. V gene TRBV9 combines with J gene TRBJ2-7; D is possibly TRBD2 (6 bases). The germline V gene encodes CDR1 SGDLS and CDR2 YYNGEE. V was pared by 4 bases and J by 5 bases, with 19 bases between. This CDR3 region has 15 residues. The CDR3 spells CASSYGASVFHEQYF. The CDR3 bases are TGTGCCAGCAGCTACGGCGCTAGCGTGTTCCACGAGCAGTACTTC.

This clone has only a few counts. The chain carries TRBV20-1 and TRBJ2-1, with TRBD2 identical over 7 bases. The germline gives CDR1 DFQATT, CDR2 SNEGSKA (reference sequence). The CDR3 length is 11 residues. Unmatched junction bases numbered 2, after V lost 3 bases and J lost 9 bases. The CDR3 sequence: CSASGGGEQFF. Written as DNA, the CDR3 is TGCAGTGCTAGTGGGGGGGGTGAGCAGTTCTTC.

This clone turned up a few times. The gene calls are TRBV20-1 and TRBJ2-1; 11 positions agree with TRBD2. V was pared by 4 bases and J by 8 bases, with 7 bases of the junction left unmatched. The germline CDR1 and CDR2 sequences are DFQATT and SNEGSKA (reference sequence). The CDR3 covers 14 residues. The CDR3, as DNA: TGCAGTGCTACAGCTAGCGGGAGGACCTATGAGCAGTTCTTC. Amino acids: CSATASGRTYEQFF.

The chain is built from TRBV12-3 or TRBV12-4 and TRBJ2-7, with 13 bases matching TRBD2. V trimming: 6 bases; J trimming: 5 bases; junction bases outside the gene matches: 7. The CDR3 runs 15 residues. CDR3: CASSKGTSGINEQYF. The CDR3 nucleotides are TGTGCCAGCAGCAAAGGGACTAGCGGGATAAACGAGCAGTACTTC.

J is TRBJ2-5 and V is TRBV7-9; no firm D call. Germline loops: CDR1 SEHNR, CDR2 FQNEAQ (reference sequence). The V and J ends lost 4 bases and 4 bases respectively, with 13 bases between them. The CDR3 is 14 residues long. This chain's CDR3 is CASSSSARRETQYF. CDR3 bases: TGTGCCAGCAGCTCCTCCGCGAGGCGAGAGACCCAGTACTTC. Combining the CDR3 with reference TRBV7-9 and TRBJ2-5 gives the whole variable domain DTGVSQNPRHKITKRGQNVTFRCDPISEHNRLYWYRQTLGQGPEFLTYFQNEAQLEKSRLLSDRFSAERPKGSFSTLEIQRTEQGDSAMYLCASSSSARRETQYFGPGTRLLVL.

This clone was picked up many times. This rearrangement joins TRBV6-4 to TRBJ2-1, with D tentatively TRBD2 (6 bases). V shed 3 bases and J shed 10 bases, with 16 bases lying between them. Germline assignment: CDR1 MRHNA and CDR2 SNTAGT. This CDR3 contains 14 residues. The CDR3 DNA sequence: TGTGCCAGCAGTGAGACGGGCGGGGCTGGGGAGCAGTTCTTC. Protein product: CASSETGGAGEQFF.

J is TRBJ2-7 and V is TRBV30, with a weak D call TRBD1 (6 bases). The CDR3 contains 14 residues. Germline V gene lookup returns CDR1 GTSNPN and CDR2 SVGIG (reference sequence). Trimming left V 7 bases short and J 3 bases short, with 19 bases between. The chain's CDR3 is CALIRPGQLYEQYF. CDR3 coding DNA: TGTGCCTTGATTAGGCCGGGACAACTCTACGAGCAGTACTTC.

Sample share makes this clone medium-sized. V and J are TRBV3-1 and TRBJ2-2, with D perhaps matching TRBD2 (5 bases). CDR1 is LGHDT and CDR2 is YNNKEL in the germline V gene (reference sequence). Trimming stripped 4 bases from V and 5 bases from J, with 17 bases between. The CDR3 has 16 residues. CDR3 sequence: CASSPPRGSFTGELFF. CDR3 in DNA: TGTGCCAGCAGCCCCCCCAGAGGGAGTTTTACCGGGGAGCTGTTTTTT.